This is a list of T cell receptor beta chains from one sample in a study of blood T cell repertoires in COVID-19. Assay: immunoSEQ multiplex PCR; the TCRdb copy retains only in-frame clones and omits some. Of about 98,000 clones listed, about 80% are singletons. The sample consisted of peripheral blood. Every receptor here comes from a man aged 55 to 70 with acute or convalescent COVID-19. The CDR3 runs from the conserved cysteine through the conserved F or W. The order of the fields is J gene, V gene, CDR3 protein.

TRBJ1-2 TRBV3-1/TRBV3-2 CASSPGTGVGYGYTF
TRBJ1-4 TRBV6-5 CASSSLIRGNEKLFF
TRBJ2-2 TRBV25-1 CASSTTVVVSDTGELFF
TRBJ1-5 TRBV19 CASSMNLGGGRDQPQHF
TRBJ1-3 TRBV3-1/TRBV3-2 CASSPGTDSGNTIYF
TRBJ1-1 TRBV27 CASSLRTGGFTEAFF
TRBJ2-1 TRBV9 CASSPLAGEFNEQFF
TRBJ2-1 TRBV7-2 CASSLVKGRGNEQFF
TRBJ2-1 TRBV5-6 CASSFDRGGEQFF
TRBJ1-3 TRBV12-3/TRBV12-4 CASSSTGNTIYF
TRBJ2-3 TRBV5-1 CASSSTGAKATDTQYF
TRBJ2-2 TRBV3-1/TRBV3-2 CASSRDYRYNTGELFF
TRBJ1-2 TRBV6-5 CASSYQNPRGGYTF
TRBJ1-3 TRBV7-3 CASSHRDGNTIYF
TRBJ2-2 TRBV19 CASTLRVTGELFF
TRBJ2-7 TRBV4-2 CASSQVAGGYEQYF
TRBJ1-1 TRBV3-1/TRBV3-2 CASSPPATGAEAFF
TRBJ2-2 TRBV10-3 CASTPANTGELFF